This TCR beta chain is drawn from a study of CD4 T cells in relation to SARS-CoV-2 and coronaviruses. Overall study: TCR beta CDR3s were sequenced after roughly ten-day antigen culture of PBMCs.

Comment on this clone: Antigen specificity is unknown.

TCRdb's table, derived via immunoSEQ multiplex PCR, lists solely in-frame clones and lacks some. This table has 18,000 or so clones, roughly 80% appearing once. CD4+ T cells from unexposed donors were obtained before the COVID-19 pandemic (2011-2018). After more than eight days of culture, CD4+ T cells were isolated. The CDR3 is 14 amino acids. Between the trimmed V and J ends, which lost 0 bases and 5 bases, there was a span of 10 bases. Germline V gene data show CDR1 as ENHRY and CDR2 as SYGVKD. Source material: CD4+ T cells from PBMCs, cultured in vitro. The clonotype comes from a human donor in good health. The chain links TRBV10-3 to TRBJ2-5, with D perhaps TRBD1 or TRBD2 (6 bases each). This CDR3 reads CAISESEGGETQYF. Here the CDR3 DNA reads TGTGCCATCAGTGAGTCTGAAGGGGGGGAGACCCAGTACTTC.